Sequencing of this TCR beta chain was carried out in a study of regulatory T cells in long-lasting Graves disease. Broader study findings: Among samples with persistent disease, TRBV28, TRBJ1-2 and TRBJ2-5 were favored.

Time point given: newly diagnosed GD, antithyroid drugs for less than 3 months. Extracted PBMC RNA gave rise to the TCR library. Arm-PCR of CDR3 regions and iRepertoire HTBI primers were used to build TCR beta libraries. TCRdb re-analysed the multiplex PCR reads in MiXCR, keeping a single row per CDR3 protein. The profile shows around 460,000 distinct CDR3 sequences, approximately 15% of them singletons. Per the germline V gene, CDR1 is SGHAT and CDR2 is FQNNGV. This CDR3 is 15 amino acids long. With 1 base removed from V and 2 bases from J, the gap between germline ends came to 12 bases. This clonotype was detected ten times or more. Its cognate antigen is unknown. This same sample was also taken into another study, of T cells in Graves' hyperthyroidism and ophthalmopathy.

The genes are TRBV11-2 and TRBJ2-7; a weak D match, TRBD2 (5 bases). Sequenced here: peripheral blood mononuclear cells (PBMCs), sampled at new diagnosis, from a patient treated with antithyroid drugs. The receptor's source is a woman aged 45-60 years with Graves disease. The CDR3 sequence: CASSLAVGVAYEQYF. For the CDR3, the DNA is TGTGCCAGCAGCTTAGCGGTGGGAGTGGCCTACGAGCAGTACTTC.